The T cell receptor (beta chain) described here comes from a study of T cell repertoires in cytomegalovirus infection (dated by TCRdb to 2018 to 2020). For the study in its entirety: Peptide stimulations targeted recently identified HLA-C-restricted CMV epitopes, whose presentation resists viral immunomodulation, together with well-studied HLA-B-restricted epitopes. The HLA type of each donor mattered for the analysis, because public TCR beta signatures pointed to carriage of CMV infection along with the matching HLA type. The investigation overall reported the following: In both this cohort and an independent cohort of 350 to 400 donors, the cumulative frequency of public TCR beta family members distinguished carriers of CMV infection plus the relevant HLA type. The ex vivo response was dominated by HLA-C-restricted CMV-specific TCR beta clonotypes, which also provided the single most frequent clonotype in two of eight donors.

About this clonotype itself: Its antigen is not yet known. No base quality information exists; no much larger clone differs at one position.

The treatment or condition label here, explained by the study, means: in vitro stimulation with specific CMV peptide epitopes to enrich CMV-specific T cells. The germline V gene encodes CDR1 LNHDA and CDR2 SQIVND (reference sequence). The V end loses 7 bases and the J end loses 4 bases, and a stretch of 17 bases separates them. The CDR3 goes from the cysteine to the phenylalanine over 15 residues. This entry keeps only the CDR3 DNA: 45 bases, framed from base 1. The instrument given in TCRdb is Illumina HiSeq 1500. TCRdb itself trimmed the public reads at Q25 with fastp, ran MiXCR and retained productive beta chains. Rows with a matching CDR3 protein are joined into one entry that keeps the most common DNA and genes. This sample is represented by hundreds of thousands of distinct CDR3 sequences; 33% of them were singletons. Clones ranked in the top ten supply about 17% of the sample.

This sequence was found in a human donor in good health (CMV status not recorded). Some clones in this sample may be carry-over from other donors' samples. The V and J segments used are TRBV19 and TRBJ2-1, with TRBD1 as a weak D call on 6 bases. The sequencing here drew on cultured PBMCs, taken from culture after CMV antigen stimulation. DNA sequence: TGTGCCAGTACCAAGGGGGTTAGCGATTACAATGAGCAGTTCTTC. Its coded protein is CASTKGVSDYNEQFF. Reference TRBV19 and TRBJ2-1 genes cover what lies past the CDR3, so the full variable domain is DGGITQSPKYLFRKEGQNVTLSCEQNLNHDAMYWYRQDPGQGLRLIYYSQIVNDFQKGDIAEGYSVSREKKESFPLTVTSAQKNPTAFYLCASTKGVSDYNEQFFGPGTRLTVL.